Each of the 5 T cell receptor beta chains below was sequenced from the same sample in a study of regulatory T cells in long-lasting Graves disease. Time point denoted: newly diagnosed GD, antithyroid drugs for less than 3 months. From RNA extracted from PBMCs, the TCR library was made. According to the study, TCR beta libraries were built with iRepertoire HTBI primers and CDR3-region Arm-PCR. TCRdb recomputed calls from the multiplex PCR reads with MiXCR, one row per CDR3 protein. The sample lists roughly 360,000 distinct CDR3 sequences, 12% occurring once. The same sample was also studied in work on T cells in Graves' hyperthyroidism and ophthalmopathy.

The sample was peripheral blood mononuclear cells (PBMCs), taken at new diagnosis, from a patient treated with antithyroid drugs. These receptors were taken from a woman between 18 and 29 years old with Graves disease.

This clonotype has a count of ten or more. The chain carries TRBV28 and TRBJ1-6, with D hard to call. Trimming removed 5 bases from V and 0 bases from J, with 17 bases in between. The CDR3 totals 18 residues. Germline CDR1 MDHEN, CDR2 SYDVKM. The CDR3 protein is CASSRNLGAISYNSPLHF. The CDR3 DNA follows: TGTGCCAGCAGTCGAAACCTGGGCGCAATCTCCTATAATTCACCCCTCCACTTT.

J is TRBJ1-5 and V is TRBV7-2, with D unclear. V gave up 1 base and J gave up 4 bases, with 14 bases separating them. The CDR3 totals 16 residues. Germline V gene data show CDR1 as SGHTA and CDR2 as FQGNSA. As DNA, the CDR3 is TGTGCCAGCAGCTTAGATATGGGGAATGGGAATCAGCCCCAGCATTTT. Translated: CASSLDMGNGNQPQHF.

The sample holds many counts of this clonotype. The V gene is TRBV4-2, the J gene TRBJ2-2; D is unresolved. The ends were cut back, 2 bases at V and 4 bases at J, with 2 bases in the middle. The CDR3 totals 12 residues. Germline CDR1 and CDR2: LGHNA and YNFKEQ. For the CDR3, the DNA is TGTGCCAGCAGCCAAACCACCGGGGAGCTGTTTTTT. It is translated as CASSQTTGELFF.

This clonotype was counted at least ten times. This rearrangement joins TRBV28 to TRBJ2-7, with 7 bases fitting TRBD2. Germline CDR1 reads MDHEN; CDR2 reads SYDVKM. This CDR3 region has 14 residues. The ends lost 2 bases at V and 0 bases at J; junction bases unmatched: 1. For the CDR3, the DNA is TGTGCCAGCAGTTTACTAGCGGTCTCCTACGAGCAGTACTTC. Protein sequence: CASSLLAVSYEQYF.

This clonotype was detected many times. CDR3 in DNA: TGTGCCAGCAGCTTGGACAGTTCACCGGGCAATGAGCAGTTCTTC. Amino acid sequence: CASSLDSSPGNEQFF. The genes are TRBV28 and TRBJ2-1; D is perhaps TRBD1 (6 bases). Germline CDR1 is MDHEN and CDR2 is SYDVKM. V was clipped by 6 bases and J by 6 bases, with 18 bases between them. This CDR3 contains 15 residues. Full variable domain (outside the CDR3, taken from reference TRBV28 and TRBJ2-1): DVKVTQSSRYLVKRTGEKVFLECVQDMDHENMFWYRQDPGLGLRLIYFSYDVKMKEKGDIPEGYSVSREKKERFSLILESASTNQTSMYLCASSLDSSPGNEQFFGPGTRLTVL.